Below, 32 T cell receptor beta chains from the same sample are listed, as sequenced in a study of blood T cell repertoires in COVID-19. TCRdb keeps only in-frame clones here, not all; method: immunoSEQ multiplex PCR. The sample shows fewer than 700,000 clones, about 89% of them seen only once. Sequenced sample: peripheral blood. The receptors come from a woman in her forties or fifties with COVID-19, enrolled during active disease.

This clone was recorded a few times. The V call is TRBV11-1, the J call TRBJ2-2; possible D gene TRBD1, 6 bases. The length of the CDR3 is 14 residues. The V end was cut by 6 bases, the J end by 6 bases, with 14 bases between. Germline values: CDR1 SGHAT, CDR2 FQDESV (reference sequence). This CDR3 is CASSTPGAAGELFF. CDR3 DNA sequence: TGTGCCAGCAGTACCCCAGGGGCCGCCGGGGAGCTGTTTTTT.

The chain uses TRBV5-1 and TRBJ2-3; 7 nucleotides match TRBD2. The J segment lost 3 bases and the V segment lost 4 bases, leaving 11 bases of the junction unmatched. The V gene's germline CDR1 is SGHRS and CDR2 YFSETQ. The CDR3 extends over 16 amino acids. The CDR3 region has the DNA TGCGCCAGCAGCCCAGGGCTTCTAGCGGAAACAGATACGCAGTATTTT. The encoded protein is CASSPGLLAETDTQYF.

The V call is TRBV25-1, the J call TRBJ1-1; D is possibly TRBD1 (5 bases). CDR1 and CDR2 (germline): MGHDK, SYGVNS. V lost 8 bases, J lost 1 base, and 17 bases lay in between. This CDR3 has 15 residues. The CDR3 nucleotides are TGTGCCAGCCGGGGACCGGGAGGGCGGAACACTGAAGCTTTCTTT. Protein: CASRGPGGRNTEAFF.

The chain employs TRBV6-5 and TRBJ1-1; TRBD1 aligns across 8 bases. The V and J ends lost 2 bases and 5 bases, in that order; junction bases with no gene match: 4. CDR1 and CDR2 (germline): MNHEY, SVGAGI. CDR3 length: 14 amino acids. In nucleotides, the CDR3 is TGTGCCAGCAGTTACAGGGACAGGCCTACTGAAGCTTTCTTT. Translating it yields CASSYRDRPTEAFF.

Regarding this clone: This sample also contains other DNA sequences that code for the same CDR3. The CDR3 bases are TGTGCCAGCAGTCTTGACACGAACACTGAAGCTTTCTTT. Translated, it gives CASSLDTNTEAFF. The rearrangement links TRBV7-2 to TRBJ1-1; the D is unclear. Germline V CDR1 and CDR2: SGHTA, FQGNSA. This CDR3 comprises 13 residues. With 6 bases removed from V and 1 base from J, the gap between germline ends came to 9 bases.

This chain connects TRBV6-5 to TRBJ1-1; D remains ambiguous. Germline V gives CDR1 MNHEY, CDR2 SVGAGI. The CDR3 is made up of 14 amino acids. V was pared by 0 bases and J by 6 bases, with 11 bases between. The CDR3 protein is CASSYSRGTAEAFF. The DNA of the CDR3 is TGTGCCAGCAGTTACTCCCGGGGAACGGCTGAAGCTTTCTTT.

The chain joins TRBV10-3 to TRBJ2-5; possible D gene TRBD2, 6 bases. The V end lost 3 bases, the J end lost 1 base, and 24 bases lay between the germline ends. Germline CDR1 reads ENHRY; CDR2 reads SYGVKD. The CDR3 loop spans 19 amino acids. The CDR3 DNA follows: TGTGCCATCAGTGATCTGGGGGGAAGTAGAGCCGTTTTCCAAGAGACCCAGTACTTC. It yields the protein CAISDLGGSRAVFQETQYF.

The rearrangement links TRBV7-2 to TRBJ2-3; no firm D call. Trimming took off 1 base at V and 0 bases at J, with 11 bases between the two ends. CDR1 is SGHTA, CDR2 FQGNSA, per germline. The length of the CDR3 is 16 residues. CDR3 in DNA: TGTGCCAGCAGCTTAGGGGCAGTATTTAGCACAGATACGCAGTATTTT. Translating gives CASSLGAVFSTDTQYF.

Notes on this clone: The sample contains more than one DNA sequence encoding this CDR3. The rearrangement links TRBV19 to TRBJ1-1; D is unclear. The CDR3 contains 13 residues. Per the germline V gene, CDR1 is LNHDA and CDR2 is SQIVND (reference sequence). V was pared by 0 bases and J by 1 base, with 3 bases between. CDR3 in DNA: TGTGCCAGTAGTATAGAGAGGAACACTGAAGCTTTCTTT. Protein product: CASSIERNTEAFF.

The genes are TRBV5-6 and TRBJ1-2; the D gene is possibly TRBD1 (6 bases). Looked up from germline, CDR1 is SGHDT and CDR2 is YYEEEE. The CDR3 extends over 17 amino acids. V lost 5 bases and J 4 bases, leaving 24 bases between the germline ends. CDR3 DNA sequence: TGTGCCAGCAGTACCGGGACGGCTCCTTCCAGGGGCTATGGCTACACCTTC. This translates into CASSTGTAPSRGYGYTF.

With regard to this clone: The sample has other DNA sequences that encode this CDR3 too. V and J are TRBV6-5 and TRBJ1-4; D unclear. Germline assignment: CDR1 MNHEY and CDR2 SVGAGI. Between the trimmed V and J ends, which lost 6 bases and 8 bases, there was a span of 10 bases. This CDR3 has 12 amino acids. The CDR3 spells CASRTGGEKLFF. For the CDR3, the DNA is TGTGCCAGCAGGACGGGTGGGGAAAAACTGTTTTTT.

The chain joins TRBV2 to TRBJ2-7, with D unresolved. CDR1 is SNHLY and CDR2 is FYNNEI in the germline V gene. The CDR3 is 14 residues long. V shed 1 base and J shed 0 bases, with 7 bases lying between them. The DNA for the CDR3 is TGTGCCAGCAGTGAAGTCCCGAGCTCCTACGAGCAGTACTTC. Translated: CASSEVPSSYEQYF.

The rearrangement joins TRBV3-1 (or the pseudogene TRBV3-2) to TRBJ1-4, with D perhaps TRBD1 (6 bases). CDR1 is LGHDT and CDR2 is YNNKEL in the germline V gene (reference sequence). The CDR3 spans 14 residues. V lost 3 bases, J lost 7 bases, and 12 bases lay in between. For the CDR3, the DNA is TGTGCCAGCAGCCAGGACAGATCTTCTGAAAAACTGTTTTTT. Translation: CASSQDRSSEKLFF.

This chain links TRBV2 with TRBJ1-3; a weak D match, TRBD1 (6 bases). Germline CDR1 is SNHLY and CDR2 is FYNNEI. CDR3 size: 15 residues. The ends were cut back, 5 bases at V and 0 bases at J, with 11 bases in the middle. In DNA form, the CDR3 reads TGTGCCAGCAGTTTATACAGGGTCTCTGGAAACACCATATATTTT. This codes for CASSLYRVSGNTIYF.

This clone was recorded once. The chain has TRBV4-1 and TRBJ2-3, with TRBD2 matching 12 bases. Germline CDR1 reads MGHRA; CDR2 reads YSYEKL. The CDR3 totals 16 residues. V lost 1 base, J lost 5 bases, and 4 bases stayed unmatched. The CDR3 region has the DNA TGCGCCAGCAGCCAAGGTGCTAGCGGGGGGGTAGATACGCAGTATTTT. Translation gives CASSQGASGGVDTQYF.

Regarding this clone: Other nucleotide sequences in the sample specify the same CDR3. The CDR3 region is CASSFTGNQPQHF. The CDR3 region has the DNA TGTGCCAGCAGTTTCACGGGGAATCAGCCCCAGCATTTT. The chain couples TRBV12-3 or TRBV12-4 to TRBJ1-5; no clear D. CDR3 length equals 13 residues. V was pared by 3 bases and J by 4 bases, with 7 bases between.

In the case of this clone: The same CDR3 also results from other DNA sequences found in this sample. V is TRBV29-1 and J is TRBJ2-3; 7 positions match TRBD2. Per germline, CDR1 SQVTM and CDR2 ANQGSEA. The CDR3 runs 12 residues. Losses at the gene ends were 7 bases for V and 1 base for J; bases not matched to a gene: 2. CDR3 residues: CSGGGGTDTQYF. The CDR3 bases are TGCAGCGGGGGAGGGGGCACAGATACGCAGTATTTT.

This chain joins TRBV30 and TRBJ2-6; the match to TRBD1 covers 8 bases. The germline CDR1 and CDR2 sequences are GTSNPN and SVGIG (reference sequence). The length of the CDR3 is 14 residues. V was clipped by 5 bases and J by 4 bases; unmatched bases: 4. The DNA of the CDR3 is TGTGCCTGGCGCAGGGGGCCAGGGGCCAACGTCCTGACTTTC. Protein product: CAWRRGPGANVLTF.

V usage is TRBV7-2 and J usage is TRBJ1-6; D is ambiguous. The CDR3 is made up of 12 amino acids. Germline loops: CDR1 SGHTA, CDR2 FQGNSA. Trimming removed 3 bases from V and 10 bases from J, with 7 bases in between. CDR3 nucleotides: TGTGCCAGCAGCTTCGGCGGATCACCCCTCCACTTT. Protein sequence: CASSFGGSPLHF.

The genes are TRBV6-2 or TRBV6-3 and TRBJ2-5; TRBD1 matches 7 bases. This CDR3 region has 16 residues. V dropped 0 bases and J dropped 2; count of bases not matched to a gene: 6. The germline V gene encodes CDR1 MNHEY and CDR2 SVGEGT. The CDR3: CASSYSGTAFQETQYF. The CDR3, as DNA: TGTGCCAGCAGTTACTCCGGGACAGCCTTTCAAGAGACCCAGTACTTC.

This clone was detected only once. The V call is TRBV14, the J call TRBJ2-5; 11 nucleotides match TRBD2. V gave up 1 base and J gave up 2 bases; unmatched junction bases: 3. This CDR3 is built from 16 residues. Per germline, CDR1 SGHDN and CDR2 FVKESK. The CDR3 nucleotides read TGTGCCAGCAGCCAAGGCCGACTAGCGGGGCAAGAGACCCAGTACTTC. Translation gives CASSQGRLAGQETQYF. Together with reference TRBV14 and TRBJ2-5, the CDR3 gives the full variable domain: EAGVTQFPSHSVIEKGQTVTLRCDPISGHDNLYWYRRVMGKEIKFLLHFVKESKQDESGMPNNRFLAERTGGTYSTLKVQPAELEDSGVYFCASSQGRLAGQETQYFGPGTRLLVL.

The chain is built from TRBV2 and TRBJ2-3; 9 bases are shared with TRBD1. Losses at the gene ends were 6 bases for V and 1 base for J; bases not matched to a gene: 5. The CDR3 is made up of 15 amino acids. Germline loops: CDR1 SNHLY, CDR2 FYNNEI. In DNA form, the CDR3 reads TGTGCCAGCAGGATCGGGACAGGGCGCACAGATACGCAGTATTTT. Amino acids: CASRIGTGRTDTQYF.

The CDR3, as DNA: TGTGCCAGCAGTTTTGGACAGGGGGCGCATCAGCCCCAGCATTTT. Protein product: CASSFGQGAHQPQHF. The chain joins TRBV27 to TRBJ1-5; 11 nucleotides agree with TRBD1. CDR3 length: 15 amino acids. The ends lost 3 bases at V and 5 bases at J; junction bases unmatched: 3. Germline CDR1 reads MNHEY; CDR2 reads SMNVEV (reference sequence).

Written as DNA, the CDR3 is TGTGCCAGCAGGAGGGAGGGGCTGGACACCATATATTTT. Amino acid sequence: CASRREGLDTIYF. The rearrangement links TRBV9 to TRBJ1-3; the D gene is possibly TRBD1 (5 bases). This CDR3 is built from 13 residues. The germline V gene encodes CDR1 SGDLS and CDR2 YYNGEE. V shed 5 bases and J shed 8 bases, with 14 bases lying between them.

This chain connects TRBV7-6 to TRBJ2-1, with TRBD2 matching 12 bases. There are 17 residues in the CDR3. Looked up from germline, CDR1 is SGHVS and CDR2 is FNYEAQ. V gave up 4 bases and J gave up 7 bases; unmatched junction bases: 11. This CDR3 reads CASSSRPSGGAGNEQFF. DNA for the CDR3: TGTGCCAGCAGCTCAAGACCTAGCGGGGGGGCGGGAAATGAGCAGTTCTTC.

The chain is built from TRBV10-1 and TRBJ2-3, with TRBD2 as a possible D gene (5 bases). CDR1 and CDR2 from the germline V gene are WNHNN and SYGVQD (reference sequence). The CDR3 is 13 residues long. V was pared by 5 bases and J by 6 bases, with 12 bases between. CDR3 in DNA: TGCGCCAGCAGTAGCGCAAGGGAGGATACGCAGTATTTT. Protein product: CASSSAREDTQYF.

This clone was seen once. The chain links TRBV18 to TRBJ1-1, with D unclear. V gave up 0 bases and J gave up 4 bases, with 9 bases separating them. Looked up from germline, CDR1 is KGHSH and CDR2 is LQKENI. The CDR3 is 14 residues long. The CDR3 DNA sequence: TGTGCCAGCTCACCACCGAGGGCCGGCACTGAAGCTTTCTTT. Protein sequence: CASSPPRAGTEAFF.

CDR3 coding DNA: TGTGCCAGTAGTCCCGACAGGGGACGGAGTGGCTACACCTTC. Translated, it gives CASSPDRGRSGYTF. V gene TRBV19 combines with J gene TRBJ1-2, with TRBD1 matching 8 bases. Germline CDR1 LNHDA, CDR2 SQIVND (reference sequence). The CDR3 has 14 residues. The V and J ends lost 5 bases and 7 bases, in that order; junction bases with no gene match: 9.

This clone came up a few times. The CDR3 here is CASSESIATTEAFF. For the CDR3, the DNA is TGCGCCAGCAGTGAGTCCATCGCTACCACTGAAGCTTTCTTT. The rearrangement joins TRBV10-1 to TRBJ1-1; D call uncertain. The length of the CDR3 is 14 residues. The V end lost 0 bases, the J end lost 4 bases, and 9 bases lay between the germline ends. Germline CDR1 is WNHNN and CDR2 is SYGVQD (reference sequence).

The V and J genes are TRBV5-4 and TRBJ2-7; 7 bases are shared with TRBD1. The J segment lost 5 bases and the V segment lost 5 bases, leaving 10 bases of the junction unmatched. The CDR3 extends over 14 amino acids. Germline CDR1 is SGHNT and CDR2 is YYREEE (reference sequence). The CDR3 spells CASSKGALIHEQYF. The DNA of the CDR3 is TGTGCCAGCAGTAAGGGGGCGCTTATCCACGAGCAGTACTTC.

The chain recombines TRBV27 with TRBJ2-7, with a tentative D call TRBD2 (5 bases). With 0 bases removed from V and 5 bases from J, the gap between germline ends came to 14 bases. Looked up from germline, CDR1 is MNHEY and CDR2 is SMNVEV (reference sequence). The length of the CDR3 is 15 residues. The CDR3 DNA follows: TGTGCCAGCAGTTTATCTTTAGGCGGGCTCGACGAGCAGTACTTC. This codes for CASSLSLGGLDEQYF.

This chain joins TRBV7-2 and TRBJ1-5; no firm D call. In germline, CDR1 is SGHTA, CDR2 FQGNSA. The CDR3 spans 15 residues. V was trimmed by 3 bases and J by 0 bases, leaving 9 bases between them. As DNA, the CDR3 is TGTGCCAGCAGCTTTTCCCCTTATAGCAATCAGCCCCAGCATTTT. It codes for CASSFSPYSNQPQHF.